This T cell receptor (beta chain) was recovered during a study of shared clonotypes between healthy human individuals. Sequencing used immunoSEQ multiplex PCR; TCRdb keeps in-frame clones, though not all of them. Of 490,000 or so clones listed, around 80% are singletons. Trimming took off 3 bases at V and 6 bases at J, with 20 bases between the two ends. This CDR3 contains 17 residues. The V gene's germline CDR1 is MNHEY and CDR2 SMNVEV (reference sequence). Sequencing was carried out using PBMCs. The TCR originated in a woman aged 40 to 50 in good health. Some clones in this sample may be carry-over from other donors' samples. The chain has TRBV27 and TRBJ1-4; D gene uncertain. The CDR3 bases are TGTGCCAGCAGTTTGAGCCCCCCGGGAGTTGGGTATGAAAAACTGTTTTTT. It is translated as CASSLSPPGVGYEKLFF.